This TCR beta chain was identified in a study of blood T cell repertoires in COVID-19. The data were produced by immunoSEQ multiplex PCR, yet TCRdb's version contains in-frame clones alone and is incomplete. This table holds approximately 230,000 clones, more than 75% found once. The CDR3 consists of 16 residues. In germline, CDR1 is MNHNS, CDR2 SASEGT. V lost 2 bases to trimming and J lost 3 bases; unmatched junction nucleotides: 6. Clinical history as reported by participants underpinned cohort assignment. This chain joins TRBV6-1 and TRBJ2-2, with 7 nucleotides matching TRBD2. The receptor comes from a middle-aged man who had recovered from COVID-19. The sequencing input was PBMCs or T cells enriched from blood (not recorded which). CDR3 in amino acids: CASSELTSLHTGELFF. CDR3 bases: TGTGCCAGCAGTGAACTGACTAGCCTCCACACCGGGGAGCTGTTTTTT.